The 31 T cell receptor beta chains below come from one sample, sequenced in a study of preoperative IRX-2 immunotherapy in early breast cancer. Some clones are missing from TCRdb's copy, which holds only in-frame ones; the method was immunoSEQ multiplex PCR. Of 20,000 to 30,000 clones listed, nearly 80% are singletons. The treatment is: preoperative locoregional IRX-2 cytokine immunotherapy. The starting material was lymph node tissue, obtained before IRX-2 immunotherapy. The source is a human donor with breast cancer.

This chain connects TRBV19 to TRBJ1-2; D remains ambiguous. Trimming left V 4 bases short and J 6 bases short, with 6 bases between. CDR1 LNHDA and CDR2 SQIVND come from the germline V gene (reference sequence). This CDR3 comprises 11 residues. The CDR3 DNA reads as TGTGCCAGTAGTAAAAACAATGGCTACACCTTC. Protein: CASSKNNGYTF. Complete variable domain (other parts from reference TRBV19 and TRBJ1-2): DGGITQSPKYLFRKEGQNVTLSCEQNLNHDAMYWYRQDPGQGLRLIYYSQIVNDFQKGDIAEGYSVSREKKESFPLTVTSAQKNPTAFYLCASSKNNGYTFGSGTRLTVV.

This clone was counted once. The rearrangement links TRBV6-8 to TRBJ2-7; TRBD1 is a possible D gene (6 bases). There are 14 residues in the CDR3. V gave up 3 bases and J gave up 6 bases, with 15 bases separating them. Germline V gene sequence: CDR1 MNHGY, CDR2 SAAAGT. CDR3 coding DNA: TGTGCCAGCAGTTATACCAGGGGAGTTCGCGAGCAGTACTTC. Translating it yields CASSYTRGVREQYF.

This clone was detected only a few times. The CDR3 region has the DNA TGTGCCAGTAGTATAGGGTCAACAGCGGCCAACGTCCTGACTTTC. Translating it yields CASSIGSTAANVLTF. The chain links TRBV19 to TRBJ2-6, with D unclear. The CDR3 length is 15 residues. Germline V gene lookup returns CDR1 LNHDA and CDR2 SQIVND (reference sequence). Trimming removed 1 base from V and 6 bases from J, with 10 bases in between. Full variable domain (rest looked up from reference TRBV19 and TRBJ2-6): DGGITQSPKYLFRKEGQNVTLSCEQNLNHDAMYWYRQDPGQGLRLIYYSQIVNDFQKGDIAEGYSVSREKKESFPLTVTSAQKNPTAFYLCASSIGSTAANVLTFGAGSRLTVL.

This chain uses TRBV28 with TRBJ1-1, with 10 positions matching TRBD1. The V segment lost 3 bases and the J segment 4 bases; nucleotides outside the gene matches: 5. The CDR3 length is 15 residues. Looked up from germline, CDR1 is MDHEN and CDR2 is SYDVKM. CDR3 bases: TGTGCCAGCAGTTTTCCCGGGACAGGGGCCACTGAAGCTTTCTTT. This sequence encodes CASSFPGTGATEAFF. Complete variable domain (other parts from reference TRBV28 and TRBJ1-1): DVKVTQSSRYLVKRTGEKVFLECVQDMDHENMFWYRQDPGLGLRLIYFSYDVKMKEKGDIPEGYSVSREKKERFSLILESASTNQTSMYLCASSFPGTGATEAFFGQGTRLTVV.

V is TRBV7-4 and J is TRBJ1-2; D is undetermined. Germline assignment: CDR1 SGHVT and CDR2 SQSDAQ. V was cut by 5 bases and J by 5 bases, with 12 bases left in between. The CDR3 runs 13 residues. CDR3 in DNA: TGTGCCAGCAGCCTTAGTTCCCTTTATGGCTACACCTTC. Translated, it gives CASSLSSLYGYTF. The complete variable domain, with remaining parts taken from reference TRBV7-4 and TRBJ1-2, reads GAGVSQSPRYKVAKRGRDVALRCDSISGHVTLYWYRQTLGQGSEVLTYSQSDAQRDKSGRPSGRFSAERPERSVSTLKIQRTEQGDSAVYLCASSLSSLYGYTFGSGTRLTVV.

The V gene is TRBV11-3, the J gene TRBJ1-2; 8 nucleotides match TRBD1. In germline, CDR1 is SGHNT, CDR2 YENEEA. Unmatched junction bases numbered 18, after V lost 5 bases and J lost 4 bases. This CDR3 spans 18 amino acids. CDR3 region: CASSRLSGVRGRAYGYTF. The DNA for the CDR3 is TGTGCCAGCAGCCGCCTTTCGGGGGTCAGGGGGCGCGCCTATGGCTACACCTTC.

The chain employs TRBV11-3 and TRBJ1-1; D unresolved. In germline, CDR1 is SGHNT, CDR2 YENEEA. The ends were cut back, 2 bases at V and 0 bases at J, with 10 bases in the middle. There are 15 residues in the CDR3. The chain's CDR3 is CASSLSGDMNTEAFF. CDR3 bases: TGTGCCAGCAGCTTATCGGGAGACATGAACACTGAAGCTTTCTTT.

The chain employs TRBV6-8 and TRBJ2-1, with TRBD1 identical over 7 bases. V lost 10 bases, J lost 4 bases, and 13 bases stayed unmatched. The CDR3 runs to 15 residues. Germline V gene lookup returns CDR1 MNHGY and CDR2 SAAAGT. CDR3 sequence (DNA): TGTGCCATCTCATTAAAACAGGGGCCGTACAATGAGCAGTTCTTC. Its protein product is CAISLKQGPYNEQFF.

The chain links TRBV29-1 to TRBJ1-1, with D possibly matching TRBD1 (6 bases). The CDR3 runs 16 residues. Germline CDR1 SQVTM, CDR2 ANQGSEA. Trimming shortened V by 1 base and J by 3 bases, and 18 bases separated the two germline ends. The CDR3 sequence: CSVEGRDTRRHTEAFF. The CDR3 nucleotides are TGCAGCGTTGAAGGCCGGGACACCCGACGGCACACTGAAGCTTTCTTT.

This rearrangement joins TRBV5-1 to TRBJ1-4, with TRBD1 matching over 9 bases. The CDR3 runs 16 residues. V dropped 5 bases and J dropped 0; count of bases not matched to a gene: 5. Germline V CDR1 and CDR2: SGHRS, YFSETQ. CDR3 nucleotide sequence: TGCGCCAGCAGGATACAGGGGGCCCCAACTAATGAAAAACTGTTTTTT. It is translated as CASRIQGAPTNEKLFF.

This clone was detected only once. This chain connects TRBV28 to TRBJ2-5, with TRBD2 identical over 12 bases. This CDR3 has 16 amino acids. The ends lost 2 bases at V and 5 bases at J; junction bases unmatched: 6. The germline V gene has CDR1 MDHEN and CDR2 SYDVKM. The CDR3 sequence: CASSLGGLAGWETQYF. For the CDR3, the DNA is TGTGCCAGCAGTTTAGGGGGACTAGCGGGTTGGGAGACCCAGTACTTC.

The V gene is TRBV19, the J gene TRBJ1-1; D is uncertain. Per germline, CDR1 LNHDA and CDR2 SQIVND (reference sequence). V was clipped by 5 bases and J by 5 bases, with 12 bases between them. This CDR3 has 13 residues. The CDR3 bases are TGTGCCAGTAGTTTAGGGTGGGAAACTGAAGCTTTCTTT. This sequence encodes CASSLGWETEAFF.

The CDR3 is CASRPGQGDEKLFF. CDR3 sequence (DNA): TGCGCCAGCAGACCCGGACAGGGAGATGAAAAACTGTTTTTT. The chain recombines TRBV5-1 with TRBJ1-4; 8 bases match TRBD1. The CDR3 is 14 amino acids. Germline loops: CDR1 SGHRS, CDR2 YFSETQ. Germline trimming cut 5 bases from V and 6 bases from J; bases unmatched to any gene: 6.

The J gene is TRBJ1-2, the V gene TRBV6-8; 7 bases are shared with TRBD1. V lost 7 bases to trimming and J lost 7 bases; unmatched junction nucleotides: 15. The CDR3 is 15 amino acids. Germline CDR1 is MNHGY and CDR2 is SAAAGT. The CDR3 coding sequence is TGTGCCAGCACCGGCGGACAGGCTGGAAGTGGTGGCTACACCTTC. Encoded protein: CASTGGQAGSGGYTF.

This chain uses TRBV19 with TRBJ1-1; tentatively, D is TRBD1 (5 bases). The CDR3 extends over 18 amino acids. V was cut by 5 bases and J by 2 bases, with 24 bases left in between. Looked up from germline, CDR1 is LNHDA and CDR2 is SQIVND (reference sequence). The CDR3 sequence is CASSRFGHSSPINTEAFF. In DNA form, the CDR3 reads TGTGCCAGTAGTCGGTTCGGACACTCCTCCCCAATTAACACTGAAGCTTTCTTT.

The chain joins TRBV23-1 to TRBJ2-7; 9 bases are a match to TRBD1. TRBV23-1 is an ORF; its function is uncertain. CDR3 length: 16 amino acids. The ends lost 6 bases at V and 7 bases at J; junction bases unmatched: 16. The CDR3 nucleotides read TGCGCCAGCAGCCAGGCTTTGGGACAGGGAGGAAGAGAGCAGTACTTC. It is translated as CASSQALGQGGREQYF.

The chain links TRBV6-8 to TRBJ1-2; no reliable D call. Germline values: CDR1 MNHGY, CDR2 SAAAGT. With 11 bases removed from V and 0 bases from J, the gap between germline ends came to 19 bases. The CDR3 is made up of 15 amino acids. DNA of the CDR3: TGTGCCTCGGGAGCATCCAGACCCACTAACTATGGCTACACCTTC. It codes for CASGASRPTNYGYTF.

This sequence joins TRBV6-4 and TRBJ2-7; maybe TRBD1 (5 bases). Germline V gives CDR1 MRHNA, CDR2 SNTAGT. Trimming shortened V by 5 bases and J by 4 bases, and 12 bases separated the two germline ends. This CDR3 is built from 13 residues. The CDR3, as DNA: TGTGCCAGCAGTTACTTTGACAGTTACGAGCAGTACTTC. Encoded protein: CASSYFDSYEQYF.

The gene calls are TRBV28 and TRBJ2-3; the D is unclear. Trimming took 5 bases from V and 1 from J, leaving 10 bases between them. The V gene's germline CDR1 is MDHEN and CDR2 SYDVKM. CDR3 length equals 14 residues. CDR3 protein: CASSPLGGTDTQYF. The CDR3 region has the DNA TGTGCCAGCAGTCCTCTTGGGGGCACAGATACGCAGTATTTT.

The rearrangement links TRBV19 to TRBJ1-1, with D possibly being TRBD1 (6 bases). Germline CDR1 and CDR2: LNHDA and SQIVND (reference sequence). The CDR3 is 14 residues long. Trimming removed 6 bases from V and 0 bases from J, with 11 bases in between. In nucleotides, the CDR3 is TGTGCCAGTAGACCGACAGGCATGAACACTGAAGCTTTCTTT. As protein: CASRPTGMNTEAFF.

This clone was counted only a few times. CDR3 loop: CASSGDFSGNTIYF. CDR3 nucleotides: TGTGCCAGCTCGGGGGACTTCTCTGGAAACACCATATATTTT. The V and J genes are TRBV12-5 and TRBJ1-3; a possible D gene is TRBD1 (5 bases). The CDR3 has 14 amino acids. Germline assignment: CDR1 LGHNT and CDR2 FRNRAP. The full variable domain, in which reference TRBV12-5 and TRBJ1-3 provide the parts outside the CDR3, is DARVTQTPRHKVTEMGQEVTMRCQPILGHNTVFWYRQTMMQGLELLAYFRNRAPLDDSGMPKDRFSAEMPDATLATLKIQPSEPRDSAVYFCASSGDFSGNTIYFGEGSWLTVV.

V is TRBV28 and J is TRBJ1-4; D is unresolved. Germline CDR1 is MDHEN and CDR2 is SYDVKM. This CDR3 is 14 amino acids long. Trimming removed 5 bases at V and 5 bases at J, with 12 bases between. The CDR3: CASSPPGLNEKLFF. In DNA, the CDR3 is TGTGCCAGCAGTCCCCCGGGCTTAAATGAAAAACTGTTTTTT. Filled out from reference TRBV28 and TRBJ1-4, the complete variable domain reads DVKVTQSSRYLVKRTGEKVFLECVQDMDHENMFWYRQDPGLGLRLIYFSYDVKMKEKGDIPEGYSVSREKKERFSLILESASTNQTSMYLCASSPPGLNEKLFFGSGTQLSVL.

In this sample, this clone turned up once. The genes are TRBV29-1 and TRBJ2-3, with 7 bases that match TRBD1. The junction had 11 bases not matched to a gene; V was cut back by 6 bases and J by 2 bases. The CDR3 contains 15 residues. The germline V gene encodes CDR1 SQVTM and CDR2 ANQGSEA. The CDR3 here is CSVIPGQVYTDTQYF. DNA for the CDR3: TGCAGCGTGATACCTGGACAGGTATACACAGATACGCAGTATTTT.

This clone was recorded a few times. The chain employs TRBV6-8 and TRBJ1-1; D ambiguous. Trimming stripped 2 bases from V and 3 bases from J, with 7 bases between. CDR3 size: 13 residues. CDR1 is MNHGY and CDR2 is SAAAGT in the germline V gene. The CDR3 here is CASSYGGYTEAFF. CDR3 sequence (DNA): TGTGCCAGCAGTTACGGCGGGTACACTGAAGCTTTCTTT.

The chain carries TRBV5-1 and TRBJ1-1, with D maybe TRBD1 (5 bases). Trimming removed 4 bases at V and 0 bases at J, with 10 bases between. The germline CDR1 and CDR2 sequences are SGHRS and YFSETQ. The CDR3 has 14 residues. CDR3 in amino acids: CASSVQGVNTEAFF. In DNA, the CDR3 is TGCGCCAGCAGCGTCCAGGGAGTGAACACTGAAGCTTTCTTT.

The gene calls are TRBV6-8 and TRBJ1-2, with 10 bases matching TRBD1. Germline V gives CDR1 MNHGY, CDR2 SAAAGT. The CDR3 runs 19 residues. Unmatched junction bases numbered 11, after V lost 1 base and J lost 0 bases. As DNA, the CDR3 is TGTGCCAGCAGTTACTTCATTACCGGGACAGGGGCCCCTAACTATGGCTACACCTTC. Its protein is CASSYFITGTGAPNYGYTF.

The CDR3 loop reads CASSSRSGGYGYTF. The CDR3 bases are TGTGCCAGCAGCTCCCGGTCTGGGGGCTATGGCTACACCTTC. The chain recombines TRBV11-3 with TRBJ1-2; tentative D call: TRBD1 (5 bases). V lost 4 bases and J lost 4, with 13 bases in between. CDR3 length: 14 amino acids. CDR1 is SGHNT and CDR2 is YENEEA in the germline V gene.

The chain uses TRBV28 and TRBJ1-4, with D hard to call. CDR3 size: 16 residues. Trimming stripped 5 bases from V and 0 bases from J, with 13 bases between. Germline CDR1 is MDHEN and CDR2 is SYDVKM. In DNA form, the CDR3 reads TGTGCCAGCAGTAGCTTGGCAGGCGCAACTAATGAAAAACTGTTTTTT. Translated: CASSSLAGATNEKLFF.

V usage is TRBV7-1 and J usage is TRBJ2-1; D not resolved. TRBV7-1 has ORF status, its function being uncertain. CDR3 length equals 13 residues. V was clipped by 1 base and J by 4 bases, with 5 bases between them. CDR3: CASSSDSYNEQFF. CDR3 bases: TGTGCCAGCAGCTCAGACTCGTACAATGAGCAGTTCTTC.

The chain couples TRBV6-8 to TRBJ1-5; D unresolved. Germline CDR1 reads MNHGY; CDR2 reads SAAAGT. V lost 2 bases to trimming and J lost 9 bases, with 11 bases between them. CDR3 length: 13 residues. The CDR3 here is CASSYRLDGPQHF. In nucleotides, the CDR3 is TGTGCCAGCAGTTACCGATTGGACGGGCCCCAGCATTTT.

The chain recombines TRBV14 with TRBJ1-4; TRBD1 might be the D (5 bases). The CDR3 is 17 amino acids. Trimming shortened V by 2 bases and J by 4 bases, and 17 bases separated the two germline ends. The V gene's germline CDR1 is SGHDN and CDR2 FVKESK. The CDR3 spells CASSQLTGVQGNEKLFF. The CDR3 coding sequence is TGTGCCAGCAGCCAACTAACGGGGGTTCAGGGTAATGAAAAACTGTTTTTT.